This T cell receptor (beta chain) was identified in a study of blood T cells in healthy people across ages. Whole-study results and caveats: Per million T cells, TCR beta diversity dropped roughly linearly as age increased. Investigators viewed diversity estimates from one million T cells as underestimates, the study reported.

This CDR3 comprises 14 residues. Germline V gives CDR1 MGHDK, CDR2 SYGVNS. A second PCR, run for about 7 to 11 cycles, used a sample-barcoded 5' primer plus a J-beta primer mix. TCRdb re-derived calls from the 5' RACE reads in MiXCR, one entry per CDR3 protein. The sample contains more than 800,000 distinct CDR3 sequences, under 35% of which appear only once. Comments on this clonotype: Antigen specificity is unknown. Germline and junction disagree at one end, which may indicate a read error.

Sample: blood. The chain combines TRBV25-1 with TRBJ1-1, with D perhaps matching TRBD1 (6 bases). The receptor's source is a woman older than 75 in good health. The chain's CDR3 is CASSPPTGRTEAFF. The CDR3 bases are TGTGCCAGCAGCCCTCCGACAGGCCGCACTGAGGCTTTCTTT. Complete variable domain (other parts from reference TRBV25-1 and TRBJ1-1): EADIYQTPRYLVIGTGKKITLECSQTMGHDKMYWYQQDPGMELHLIHYSYGVNSTEKGDLSSESTVSRIRTEHFPLTLESARPSHTSQYLCASSPPTGRTEAFFGQGTRLTVV.